This TCR beta chain was documented in a study of primary melanoma T cells and metastatic recurrence. TCRdb's table, derived via immunoSEQ multiplex PCR, lists solely in-frame clones and lacks some. The data contain around 180 clones, around 64% of them seen just once; the ten biggest clones take up around 30%. Each patient's primary melanoma had been removed surgically, with risk of metastatic recurrence. The sequence came from a human donor with melanoma. Sequencing input: melanoma tumor tissue.

DNA of the CDR3: TGCAGCGTTGAAGATCAAGCAGGGGACCAAGAGACCCAGTACTTC. Its translation: CSVEDQAGDQETQYF. The V gene is TRBV29-1, the J gene TRBJ2-5, with D maybe TRBD1 (6 bases). V shed 0 bases and J shed 0 bases, with 11 bases lying between them. The CDR3 has 15 amino acids. The V gene's germline CDR1 is SQVTM and CDR2 ANQGSEA.